This T cell receptor (beta chain) was identified in a study of T-cell reconstitution after alpha-beta-depleted transplantation in children. Preparation of the TCRbeta library used unique molecular identifiers. MiXCR, run by TCRdb on the PCR reads, gives a single entry per CDR3 protein. Among 600,000 to 800,000 distinct CDR3 sequences listed, roughly 13% were seen once. V lost 1 base to trimming and J lost 4 bases; unmatched junction nucleotides: 7. In germline, CDR1 is SGHRS, CDR2 YFSETQ. This CDR3 contains 16 residues. There are many counts of this clonotype. This TCR came from a girl aged 2 to 9 with congenital amegakaryocytic thrombocytopenia, due to receive a stem cell transplant. The chain recombines TRBV5-1 with TRBJ2-1; 8 nucleotides agree with TRBD2. The specimen was PBMCs, collected before TCRalphabeta/CD19-depleted stem cell transplant. The CDR3 coding sequence is TGCGCCAGCAGCTTGCCGTCTAGCGGGCAGTACAATGAGCAGTTCTTC. It translates to CASSLPSSGQYNEQFF.